This section outlines one T cell receptor (beta chain) sequence together with its context. This sample was taken from a study of blood T cell repertoires in COVID-19. Study context: COVID-19 samples collected from the United States, Italy and Spain covered acute and convalescent phases. Sources were T cells, B-cell-depleted T cells, or PBMCs; the material itself was cDNA or gDNA.

Per the study methods: Amplification of reference gene primers provided the estimated nucleated cell counts. The table came from immunoSEQ multiplex PCR; TCRdb's copy has only in-frame clones and leaves some out. D and trimming come from the DNA, and the V and J calls and clone size come from that table. The table shows approximately 250,000 clones, with about 89% occurring only once. Germline V gene lookup returns CDR1 SGHKS and CDR2 YYEKEE (reference sequence). Deletions cut 5 bases from V and 1 base from J, with 16 bases between. This CDR3 is built from 15 residues. This sequence originates from a man in his forties with active or convalescent COVID-19. The rearrangement joins TRBV5-5 to TRBJ2-7; unclear D gene. Specimen: peripheral blood. The CDR3 nucleotides read TGTGCCAGCAGGCCAAGTGACACCAATTCCTACGAGCAGTACTTC. Translating gives CASRPSDTNSYEQYF.